The sequence of this T cell receptor (beta chain) was determined in a study of T-cell memory formation after mild COVID-19. TCRdb fed the 5' RACE reads into MiXCR, producing one record per CDR3 protein. This table holds nearly 110,000 distinct CDR3 sequences, roughly 12% found once. The CDR3 length is 13 residues. Germline lookup yields CDR1 LGHDT and CDR2 YNNKEL (reference sequence). The V end lost 8 bases, the J end lost 3 bases, and 11 bases lay between the germline ends. V usage is TRBV3-1 and J usage is TRBJ2-1, with D possibly matching TRBD1 (5 bases). The source of this sequence is an adult woman who had mild COVID-19 (a few samples of this study predate the infection). Cell type and time point are not known. Sequencing was done on a sample of PBMCs or a T cell subset sorted from them (not recorded which). CDR3 loop: CASGAPDYNEQFF. The CDR3 nucleotides are TGTGCCAGCGGGGCACCGGACTACAATGAGCAGTTCTTC.